Below, one TCR beta chain is given with its context. This CDR3 region has 13 residues. V was pared by 2 bases and J by 4 bases, with 8 bases between. CDR1 and CDR2 from the germline V gene are MNHNS and SASEGT. Authors' analysis steps: The assay estimated nucleated cells by amplifying reference gene primers. Assay: immunoSEQ multiplex PCR; the TCRdb copy retains only in-frame clones and omits some. V and J calls plus clone size are reproduced from that table; the DNA served to infer D and trimming. The data contain roughly 200,000 clones, about nine tenths of them singletons. The sample originates from a study of blood T cell repertoires in COVID-19. Study at large: Specimens from acute and convalescent COVID-19 originated in the United States, Italy and Spain. T cells, B-cell-depleted T cells, or PBMCs provided the cDNA or gDNA that served as material.

Sequencing used peripheral blood. V is TRBV6-1 and J is TRBJ1-2; D is uncertain. This clonotype was sampled from a man between 65 and 79 years old with acute or convalescent COVID-19. The DNA of the CDR3 is TGTGCCAGCAGTGAATCCCCCCGCTATGGCTACACCTTC. Amino acid sequence: CASSESPRYGYTF.